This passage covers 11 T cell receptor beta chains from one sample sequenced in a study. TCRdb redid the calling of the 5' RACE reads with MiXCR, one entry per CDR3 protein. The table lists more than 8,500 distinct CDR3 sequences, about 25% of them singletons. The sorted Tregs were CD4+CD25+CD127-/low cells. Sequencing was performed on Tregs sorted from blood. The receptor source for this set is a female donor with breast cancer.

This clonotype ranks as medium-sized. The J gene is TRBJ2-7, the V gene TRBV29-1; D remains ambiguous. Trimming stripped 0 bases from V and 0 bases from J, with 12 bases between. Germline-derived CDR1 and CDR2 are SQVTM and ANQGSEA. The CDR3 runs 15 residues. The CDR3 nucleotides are TGCAGCGTTGAAGATCCCAGGATCAGCTCCTACGAGCAGTACTTC. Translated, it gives CSVEDPRISSYEQYF.

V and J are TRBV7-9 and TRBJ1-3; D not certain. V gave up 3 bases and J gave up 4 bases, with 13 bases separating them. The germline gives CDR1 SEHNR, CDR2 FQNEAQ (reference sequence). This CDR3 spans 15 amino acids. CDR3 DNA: TGTGCCAGCAGCTTGAACCATGGATACGGAAACACCATATATTTT. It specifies CASSLNHGYGNTIYF.

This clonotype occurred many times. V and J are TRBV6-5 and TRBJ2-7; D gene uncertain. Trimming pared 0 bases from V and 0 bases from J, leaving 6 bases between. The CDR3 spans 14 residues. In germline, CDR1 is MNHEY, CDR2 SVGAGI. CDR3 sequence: CASSYSAGSYEQYF. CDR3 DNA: TGTGCCAGCAGTTACTCCGCAGGCTCCTACGAGCAGTACTTC.

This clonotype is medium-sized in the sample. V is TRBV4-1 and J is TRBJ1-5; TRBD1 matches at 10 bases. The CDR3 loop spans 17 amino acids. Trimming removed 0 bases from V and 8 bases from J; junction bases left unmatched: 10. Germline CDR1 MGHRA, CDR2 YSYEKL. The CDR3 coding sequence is TGCGCCAGCAGCCAAGAACCTTCCGGGACAGGGGTTGAGCCCCAGCATTTT. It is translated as CASSQEPSGTGVEPQHF.

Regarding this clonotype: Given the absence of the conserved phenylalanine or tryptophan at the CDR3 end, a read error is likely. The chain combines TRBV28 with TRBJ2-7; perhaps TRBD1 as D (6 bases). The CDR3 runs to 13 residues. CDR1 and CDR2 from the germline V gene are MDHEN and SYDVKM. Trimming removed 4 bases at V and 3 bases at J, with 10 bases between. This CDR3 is CASSSNRVYEQYL. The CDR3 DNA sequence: TGTGCCAGCAGTTCTAACAGGGTCTACGAGCAGTACCTC.

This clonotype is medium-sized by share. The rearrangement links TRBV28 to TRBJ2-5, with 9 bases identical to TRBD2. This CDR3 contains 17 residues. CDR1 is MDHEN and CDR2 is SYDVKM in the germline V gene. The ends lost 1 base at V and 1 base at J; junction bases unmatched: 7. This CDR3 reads CASSLLVPSGAQETQYF. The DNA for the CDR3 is TGTGCCAGCAGTTTATTAGTCCCTAGCGGGGCCCAAGAGACCCAGTACTTC.

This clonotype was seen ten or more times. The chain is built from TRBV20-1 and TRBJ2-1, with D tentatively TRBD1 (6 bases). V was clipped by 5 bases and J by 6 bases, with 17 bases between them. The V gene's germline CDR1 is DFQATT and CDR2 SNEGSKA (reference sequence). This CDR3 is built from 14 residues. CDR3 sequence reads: CSAGRGGQFNEQFF. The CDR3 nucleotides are TGCAGTGCTGGAAGAGGGGGTCAGTTCAATGAGCAGTTCTTC.

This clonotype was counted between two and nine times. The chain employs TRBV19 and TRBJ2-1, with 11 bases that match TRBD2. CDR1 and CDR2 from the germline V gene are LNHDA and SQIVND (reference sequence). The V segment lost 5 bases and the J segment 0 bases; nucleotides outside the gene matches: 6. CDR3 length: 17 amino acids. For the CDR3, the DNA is TGTGCCAGTAGTCGGGGACTAGCGGACAGCTCCTACAATGAGCAGTTCTTC. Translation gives CASSRGLADSSYNEQFF.

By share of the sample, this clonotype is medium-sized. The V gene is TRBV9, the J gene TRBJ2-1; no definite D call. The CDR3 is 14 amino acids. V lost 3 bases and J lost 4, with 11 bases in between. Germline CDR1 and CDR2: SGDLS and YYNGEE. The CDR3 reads CASSGNDIYNEQFF. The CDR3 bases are TGTGCCAGCAGCGGAAACGACATATACAATGAGCAGTTCTTC. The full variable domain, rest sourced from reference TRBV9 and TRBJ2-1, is DSGVTQTPKHLITATGQRVTLRCSPRSGDLSVYWYQQSLDQGLQFLIQYYNGEERAKGNILERFSAQQFPDLHSELNLSSLELGDSALYFCASSGNDIYNEQFFGPGTRLTVL.

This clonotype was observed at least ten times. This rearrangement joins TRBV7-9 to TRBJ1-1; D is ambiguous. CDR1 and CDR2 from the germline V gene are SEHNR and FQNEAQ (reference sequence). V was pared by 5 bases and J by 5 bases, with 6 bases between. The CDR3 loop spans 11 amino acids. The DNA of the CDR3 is TGTGCCAGCAGCAGGCGTACTGAAGCTTTCTTT. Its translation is CASSRRTEAFF.

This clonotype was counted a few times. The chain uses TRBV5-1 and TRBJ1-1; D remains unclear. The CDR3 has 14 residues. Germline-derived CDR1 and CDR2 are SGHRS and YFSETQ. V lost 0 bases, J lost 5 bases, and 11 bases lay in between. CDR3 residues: CASSLVIGLTEAFF. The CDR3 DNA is TGCGCCAGCAGCTTGGTCATAGGGTTGACTGAAGCTTTCTTT.